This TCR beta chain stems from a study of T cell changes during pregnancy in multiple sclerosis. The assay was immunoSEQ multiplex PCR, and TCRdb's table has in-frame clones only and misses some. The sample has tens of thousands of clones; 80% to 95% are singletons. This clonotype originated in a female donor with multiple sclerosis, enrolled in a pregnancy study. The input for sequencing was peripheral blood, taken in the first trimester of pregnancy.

In nucleotides, the CDR3 is TGCGCCAGCAGCCAAGTTATTAATAGCAATCAGCCCCAGCATTTT. It is translated as CASSQVINSNQPQHF. V and J are TRBV4-1 and TRBJ1-5; D is ambiguous. The V end lost 1 base, the J end lost 0 bases, and 7 bases lay between the germline ends. Per the germline V gene, CDR1 is MGHRA and CDR2 is YSYEKL. The CDR3 contains 15 residues.